This is a list of T cell receptor beta chains from one sample in a study of blood T cells in healthy people across ages. TCRdb recomputed calls from the 5' RACE reads with MiXCR, one row per CDR3 protein. The table records 380,000 or so distinct CDR3 sequences, about half of them present only once. What was sequenced was blood. These receptors all come from a man between 60 and 75 years old in good health. The CDR3 runs from the conserved cysteine through the conserved F or W. The D gene is left open where the match is weak. Part of the rows lack a size; the others show once, few, many or a class for expanded clones.

abundance | j_gene | v_gene | d_gene | CDR3nt | CDR3aa
NA | TRBJ1-6 | TRBV15 | NA | TGTGCCACCAGCAGAGTGACCTACAGCTTTAATTCACCCCTCCACTTT | CATSRVTYSFNSPLHF
NA | TRBJ2-7 | TRBV12-3/TRBV12-4 | NA | TGTGCCAGCAGTCCCGGACAGTTGGCCTCCCACGAGCAGTACTTC | CASSPGQLASHEQYF
NA | TRBJ2-3 | TRBV7-2 | NA | TGTGCCAGCAGCCTCCCTCTAGGGGGGGGTAGCACAGATACGCAGTATTTT | CASSLPLGGGSTDTQYF
NA | TRBJ2-2 | TRBV6-5 | TRBD1 | TGTGCCAGCAGCTCGACCGAGACAGGGCACACCGGGGAGCTGTTTTTT | CASSSTETGHTGELFF
NA | TRBJ2-5 | TRBV20-1 | TRBD1 | TGCAGTGTGCCGACAGGGGGTATGAAGACCCAGTACTTC | CSVPTGGMKTQYF
few | TRBJ2-1 | TRBV24-1 | NA | TGTGCCACCAGTGACGCATCGGCCGACAGGTACAATGAGCAGTTCTTC | CATSDASADRYNEQFF
NA | TRBJ2-4 | TRBV2 | NA | TGTGCCAGCAAGGAGAGAGCCGGGAACATTCAGTACTTC | CASKERAGNIQYF
NA | TRBJ2-1 | TRBV4-3 | TRBD1 | TGCGCCAGCAGCCAGGCCGGGACAGACAATGAGCAGTTCTTC | CASSQAGTDNEQFF
NA | TRBJ2-5 | TRBV4-2 | NA | TGTGCCAGCAGCCAAGATTTTACGGGAGAGACCCAGTACTTC | CASSQDFTGETQYF
many | TRBJ2-5 | TRBV29-1 | TRBD1 | TGCAGCGTCCGGGACAGCCTAGAGACCCAGTACTTC | CSVRDSLETQYF